The 27 T cell receptor beta chains given below trace back to one sample, sequenced in a study of long-term antiretroviral therapy in people with HIV. It was version v3.0 of the immunoSEQ assay that was run at survey level. The protocol was immunoSEQ multiplex PCR, while the TCRdb copy is restricted to in-frame clones and leaves out a portion. This table holds 39,000 or so clones, more than 65% found once. The sequencing here drew on unsorted PBMCs, taken 0.6 years after starting antiretroviral therapy. The receptors derive from a man younger than 30 with HIV.

J is TRBJ2-1 and V is TRBV6-6; D tentatively fits TRBD1 or TRBD2 (6 bases each). Germline V lookup: CDR1 MNHNY, CDR2 SVGAGI (reference sequence). There are 16 residues in the CDR3. Trimming pared 0 bases from V and 6 bases from J, leaving 15 bases between. CDR3 region: CASSYSNGGAGNEQFF. CDR3 coding DNA: TGTGCCAGCAGTTACTCGAACGGGGGCGCAGGCAATGAGCAGTTCTTC.

V usage is TRBV9 and J usage is TRBJ2-1; 8 positions match TRBD2. The ends lost 7 bases at V and 8 bases at J; junction bases unmatched: 17. Germline V gives CDR1 SGDLS, CDR2 YYNGEE. The CDR3 consists of 16 residues. The CDR3: CASGTSSGSPRDEQFF. CDR3 sequence (DNA): TGTGCCAGCGGGACCTCCAGCGGGAGTCCCAGGGATGAGCAGTTCTTC.

This clone was seen more than once but under ten times. The V call is TRBV28, the J call TRBJ1-2; D is undetermined. From germline, CDR1 is MDHEN and CDR2 SYDVKM. The CDR3 totals 12 residues. V lost 4 bases to trimming and J lost 3 bases, with 6 bases between them. The CDR3 DNA sequence: TGTGCCAGCAGTTCTCAAGACTATGGCTACACCTTC. Translating it yields CASSSQDYGYTF.

This clone has a handful of counts. The chain is built from TRBV5-5 and TRBJ2-3, with no clear D. Deletions cut 0 bases from V and 2 bases from J, with 4 bases between. In germline, CDR1 is SGHKS, CDR2 YYEKEE (reference sequence). This CDR3 contains 13 residues. As DNA, the CDR3 is TGTGCCAGCAGCTTGGACTTCACAGATACGCAGTATTTT. This sequence encodes CASSLDFTDTQYF.

The chain is built from TRBV6-5 and TRBJ2-1; D might be TRBD2 (7 bases). CDR1 MNHEY and CDR2 SVGAGI come from the germline V gene. CDR3 size: 14 residues. Trimming removed 5 bases from V and 9 bases from J, with 17 bases in between. DNA of the CDR3: TGTGCCAGCAGTCCCGGGGGGCGGGAAGGTGAGCAGTTCTTC. Translated, it gives CASSPGGREGEQFF.

This chain connects TRBV7-2 to TRBJ2-7; 9 nucleotides line up with TRBD1. The germline CDR1 and CDR2 sequences are SGHTA and FQGNSA. With V trimmed by 4 bases and J by 8 bases, 12 bases remained unmatched. The length of the CDR3 is 15 residues. The CDR3 reads CASSSFGGQGGKQYF. The CDR3 region has the DNA TGTGCCAGCAGCTCCTTCGGGGGACAGGGCGGCAAGCAGTACTTC.

The rearrangement joins TRBV4-1 to TRBJ2-3, with 7 bases identical to TRBD1. Germline V gene data show CDR1 as MGHRA and CDR2 as YSYEKL. Trimming took 3 bases from V and 1 from J; bases not matched to a gene: 4. The CDR3 totals 15 residues. In DNA form, the CDR3 reads TGCGCCAGCAGCCAGGGGGACAGAGGCACAGATACGCAGTATTTT. Its translation is CASSQGDRGTDTQYF.

J is TRBJ2-1 and V is TRBV6-7; D possibly corresponds to TRBD2 (5 bases). TRBV6-7 is an ORF for which the function is uncertain. Trimming removed 7 bases from V and 5 bases from J, with 12 bases in between. This CDR3 is 13 amino acids long. The CDR3 DNA reads as TGTGCCAGCATTGAGGGAGACAACAATGAGCAGTTCTTC. It yields the protein CASIEGDNNEQFF.

The rearrangement links TRBV7-9 to TRBJ2-7; 9 bases map to TRBD1. The germline CDR1 and CDR2 sequences are SEHNR and FQNEAQ (reference sequence). This CDR3 has 14 amino acids. V was clipped by 7 bases and J by 6 bases; unmatched bases: 10. The CDR3 DNA reads TGTGCCAGCAACCCGGGGGACAGGGCGGGCGAGCAGTACTTC. It is translated as CASNPGDRAGEQYF.

This clone was observed a handful of times. This chain uses TRBV18 with TRBJ2-6; D unclear. The CDR3 consists of 20 residues. CDR1 is KGHSH, CDR2 LQKENI, per germline. V dropped 2 bases and J dropped 0 bases, with 20 bases sitting between them. CDR3 in amino acids: CASSPAVGASDPSGANVLTF. The CDR3 coding sequence is TGTGCCAGCTCACCAGCGGTAGGAGCGTCGGACCCCTCTGGGGCCAACGTCCTGACTTTC.

This chain links TRBV19 with TRBJ1-2; D is ambiguous. The CDR3 has 14 amino acids. With 8 bases removed from V and 8 bases from J, the gap between germline ends came to 21 bases. Per germline, CDR1 LNHDA and CDR2 SQIVND (reference sequence). The CDR3 sequence: CASGQGRSSGGYTF. As DNA, the CDR3 is TGTGCCAGTGGTCAAGGTAGGAGCTCCGGCGGCTACACCTTC.

The chain recombines TRBV28 with TRBJ1-3; D is uncertain. The CDR3 is 12 amino acids. The V end was cut by 8 bases, the J end by 4 bases, with 9 bases between. Germline CDR1 reads MDHEN; CDR2 reads SYDVKM. CDR3 residues: CASLTFGNTIYF. DNA for the CDR3: TGTGCCAGCCTAACATTCGGAAACACCATATATTTT.

The rearrangement uses TRBV29-1 and TRBJ2-2; D is uncertain. Trimming cost V 7 bases and J 0 bases, with 15 bases left between them. The CDR3 contains 15 residues. From germline, CDR1 is SQVTM and CDR2 ANQGSEA. The CDR3 region is CSAVRLSSNTGELFF. The CDR3 nucleotides are TGCAGCGCCGTGAGACTGAGCTCGAACACCGGGGAGCTGTTTTTT.

In nucleotides, the CDR3 is TGCGCCAGCAGCTTGGTTGGGCAGCCTTACACCGGGGAGCTGTTTTTT. Its translation is CASSLVGQPYTGELFF. The chain is built from TRBV5-1 and TRBJ2-2, with no clear D. The CDR3 sequence is 16 residues long. V lost 0 bases and J 3 bases, leaving 12 bases between the germline ends. Germline assignment: CDR1 SGHRS and CDR2 YFSETQ.

CDR3 sequence: CASSAGGPSGEQYF. DNA for the CDR3: TGCGCCAGCAGCGCGGGAGGGCCTTCGGGCGAGCAGTACTTC. The chain combines TRBV5-1 with TRBJ2-7; 9 positions match TRBD2. The V and J ends lost 4 bases and 6 bases, in that order; junction bases with no gene match: 8. The CDR3 is 14 residues long. Germline-derived CDR1 and CDR2 are SGHRS and YFSETQ.

This chain connects TRBV4-1 to TRBJ2-4, with 15 bases identical to TRBD2. The CDR3 extends over 19 amino acids. Germline V gene sequence: CDR1 MGHRA, CDR2 YSYEKL. V was clipped by 4 bases and J by 4 bases; unmatched bases: 11. The CDR3 nucleotides are TGCGCCAGCAGCCTGGGACTAGCGGGAGGCCATAAACTGAAAAACATTCAGTACTTC. This translates into CASSLGLAGGHKLKNIQYF.

This chain joins TRBV28 and TRBJ1-4, with a tentative D call TRBD1 (6 bases). Germline V gene lookup returns CDR1 MDHEN and CDR2 SYDVKM. V lost 4 bases to trimming and J lost 4 bases, with 19 bases between them. This CDR3 contains 17 residues. This chain's CDR3 is CASSSFSGGYGNEKLFF. The CDR3 DNA is TGTGCCAGCAGTTCCTTTTCGGGGGGCTACGGTAATGAAAAACTGTTTTTT.

V and J are TRBV5-1 and TRBJ1-1; D not resolved. The germline V and J ends were trimmed by 2 bases and 2 bases, with 10 bases remaining between them. CDR1 is SGHRS, CDR2 YFSETQ, per germline. The CDR3 runs 14 residues. The CDR3 spells CASSFASRNTEAFF. DNA of the CDR3: TGCGCCAGCAGCTTCGCGTCGAGAAACACTGAAGCTTTCTTT. The full variable domain, in which reference TRBV5-1 and TRBJ1-1 provide the parts outside the CDR3, is KAGVTQTPRYLIKTRGQQVTLSCSPISGHRSVSWYQQTPGQGLQFLFEYFSETQRNKGNFPGRFSGRQFSNSRSEMNVSTLELGDSALYLCASSFASRNTEAFFGQGTRLTVV.

This sequence joins TRBV11-1 and TRBJ2-7, with D perhaps TRBD2 (6 bases). Germline CDR1 is SGHAT and CDR2 is FQDESV (reference sequence). The CDR3 extends over 16 amino acids. The V gene lost 1 base and the J gene lost 2 bases, with 15 bases spanning the gap. This CDR3 is CASSLDGRENPYEQYF. For the CDR3, the DNA is TGTGCCAGCAGCTTAGATGGACGGGAGAACCCCTACGAGCAGTACTTC.

The rearrangement joins TRBV29-1 to TRBJ1-2, with D perhaps matching TRBD1 (5 bases). The CDR3 sequence is 13 residues long. Trimming removed 4 bases from V and 4 bases from J, with 13 bases in between. Germline CDR1 is SQVTM and CDR2 is ANQGSEA. The CDR3 is CSVAGDASYGYTF. CDR3 nucleotide sequence: TGCAGCGTTGCCGGGGACGCTAGCTATGGCTACACCTTC. Full variable domain (rest looked up from reference TRBV29-1 and TRBJ1-2): SAVISQKPSRDICQRGTSLTIQCQVDSQVTMMFWYRQQPGQSLTLIATANQGSEATYESGFVIDKFPISRPNLTFSTLTVSNMSPEDSSIYLCSVAGDASYGYTFGSGTRLTVV.

The CDR3 nucleotides read TGTGCCAGCAGCTTAAGGCCCGGCGGGAGCACAGATACGCAGTATTTT. It encodes CASSLRPGGSTDTQYF. The genes are TRBV7-2 and TRBJ2-3; the D gene is possibly TRBD2 (5 bases). This CDR3 spans 16 amino acids. Germline loops: CDR1 SGHTA, CDR2 FQGNSA. V was pared by 2 bases and J by 0 bases, with 12 bases between.

The gene calls are TRBV28 and TRBJ2-1; 11 bases line up with TRBD2. The length of the CDR3 is 14 residues. The germline CDR1 and CDR2 sequences are MDHEN and SYDVKM. Trimming cost V 6 bases and J 9 bases; bases outside gene matches: 7. CDR3: CASSIAGGPSEQFF. The CDR3 coding sequence is TGTGCCAGCAGCATAGCGGGAGGGCCTAGTGAGCAGTTCTTC.

This rearrangement joins TRBV7-6 to TRBJ1-3; 8 positions match TRBD1. CDR1 is SGHVS and CDR2 is FNYEAQ in the germline V gene. V trimming: 4 bases; J trimming: 1 base; junction bases outside the gene matches: 6. This CDR3 is 16 amino acids long. CDR3 nucleotides: TGTGCCAGCAGCTCGGACAGGGCCGCTTCTGGAAACACCATATATTTT. This translates into CASSSDRAASGNTIYF.

This clone was seen only a few times. The chain joins TRBV7-2 to TRBJ2-7; possible D gene TRBD1, 6 bases. The CDR3 loop spans 14 amino acids. Germline values: CDR1 SGHTA, CDR2 FQGNSA. V was trimmed by 1 base and J by 2 bases, leaving 9 bases between them. Written as DNA, the CDR3 is TGTGCCAGCAGCTTAGTGACAGGACCCTACGAGCAGTACTTC. As protein: CASSLVTGPYEQYF.

J is TRBJ1-6 and V is TRBV18; 10 nucleotides align to TRBD1. After removal of 5 bases from V and 5 bases from J, the junction contained 9 bases not matched to a gene. Germline CDR1 and CDR2: KGHSH and LQKENI. CDR3 length: 17 residues. The CDR3 protein is CASSYAWTGGNNSPLHF. CDR3 in DNA: TGTGCCAGCTCATACGCGTGGACAGGGGGAAATAATTCACCCCTCCACTTT.

This clone was counted only a few times. The CDR3 DNA sequence: TGTGCCAGCAGGCAACAGGGGAATGGAAACACCATATATTTT. Translation: CASRQQGNGNTIYF. The chain employs TRBV6-5 and TRBJ1-3, with 7 bases lining up with TRBD1. Trimming removed 6 bases from V and 3 bases from J; junction bases left unmatched: 5. The germline gives CDR1 MNHEY, CDR2 SVGAGI. This CDR3 comprises 14 residues.

The gene calls are TRBV27 and TRBJ2-7, with D hard to call. Germline V gene sequence: CDR1 MNHEY, CDR2 SMNVEV (reference sequence). The CDR3 runs to 15 residues. Trimming left V 5 bases short and J 0 bases short, with 14 bases between. CDR3 nucleotide sequence: TGTGCCAGCAGTACACGGCTAACGAGCTCCTACGAGCAGTACTTC. It encodes CASSTRLTSSYEQYF.